The 24 T cell receptor beta chains given below trace back to one sample, sequenced in a study of shared clonotypes between healthy human individuals. Assay: immunoSEQ multiplex PCR; the TCRdb copy retains only in-frame clones and omits some. This repertoire shows about 490,000 clones, roughly 85% found once; its top ten account for 9.5% to 15%. What was sequenced was PBMCs. These receptors all come from a woman aged 40 to 50 in good health. Some clones in this sample may be carry-over from other donors' samples.

Concerning this clone: The same CDR3 is also encoded by other DNA sequences in this sample. J is TRBJ2-5 and V is TRBV20-1, with unresolved D. Trimming shortened V by 0 bases and J by 4 bases, and 3 bases separated the two germline ends. The CDR3 spans 11 residues. Germline CDR1 reads DFQATT; CDR2 reads SNEGSKA (reference sequence). The CDR3 is CSARDRETQYF. CDR3 nucleotide sequence: TGCAGTGCTAGAGATAGAGAGACCCAGTACTTC.

The chain couples TRBV7-2 to TRBJ1-5; D perhaps matches TRBD1 (6 bases). Trimming removed 4 bases at V and 3 bases at J, with 10 bases between. Per the germline V gene, CDR1 is SGHTA and CDR2 is FQGNSA. CDR3 length equals 14 residues. In DNA form, the CDR3 reads TGTGCCAGCAGCTCGACAGGAATCAATCAGCCCCAGCATTTT. Its translation: CASSSTGINQPQHF. Drawing the rest from reference TRBV7-2 and TRBJ1-5, the complete variable domain is GAGVSQSPSNKVTEKGKDVELRCDPISGHTALYWYRQSLGQGLEFLIYFQGNSAPDKSGLPSDRFSAERTGGSVSTLTIQRTQQEDSAVYLCASSSTGINQPQHFGDGTRLSIL.

The chain employs TRBV5-8 and TRBJ2-7, with TRBD1 matching over 10 bases. The CDR3 covers 16 residues. The V and J ends lost 1 base and 5 bases, in that order; junction bases with no gene match: 9. From germline, CDR1 is SGHTS and CDR2 YDEGEE. The CDR3 is CASSLMATGGFHEQYF. The DNA of the CDR3 is TGTGCCAGCAGCTTGATGGCGACAGGGGGCTTCCACGAGCAGTACTTC.

CDR3 nucleotide sequence: TGTGCCACGAGCCCGGTAGGGGCGGGTGTAGACACCATATATTTT. It translates to CATSPVGAGVDTIYF. The V call is TRBV2, the J call TRBJ1-3; TRBD1 is a possible D gene (5 bases). V was shortened by 10 bases and J by 8 bases, with 24 bases between the two germline ends. This CDR3 comprises 15 residues. In germline, CDR1 is SNHLY, CDR2 FYNNEI.

The chain has TRBV7-3 and TRBJ2-1; D gene ambiguous. The CDR3 runs to 13 residues. Trimming took 4 bases from V and 6 from J, leaving 10 bases between them. Germline V gene lookup returns CDR1 SGHTA and CDR2 FQGTGA. The chain's CDR3 is CASSSHDPNEQFF. DNA of the CDR3: TGTGCCAGCAGCTCCCACGACCCCAATGAGCAGTTCTTC.

The chain recombines TRBV18 with TRBJ1-1; possibly TRBD1 for D (5 bases). The germline V gene has CDR1 KGHSH and CDR2 LQKENI. Deletions cut 3 bases from V and 4 bases from J, with 9 bases between. The CDR3 sequence is 13 residues long. The DNA for the CDR3 is TGTGCCAGCTCACCTTCCAGGGCCACTGAAGCTTTCTTT. It translates to CASSPSRATEAFF.

CDR3 DNA: TGTGCCAGCAGAACCGGGACAGGGCCGATAAACATTCAGTACTTC. Its protein is CASRTGTGPINIQYF. The J gene is TRBJ2-4, the V gene TRBV6-6; TRBD1 aligns across 9 bases. CDR1 is MNHNY and CDR2 is SVGAGI in the germline V gene (reference sequence). This CDR3 comprises 15 residues. V lost 6 bases and J lost 6; bases outside the gene matches: 9.

The chain joins TRBV5-1 to TRBJ1-1; weak D call: TRBD1 (5 bases). This CDR3 has 14 residues. Looked up from germline, CDR1 is SGHRS and CDR2 is YFSETQ. Between the trimmed V and J ends, which lost 0 bases and 9 bases, there was a span of 15 bases. CDR3 region: CASSLAIEGRKAFF. CDR3 coding DNA: TGCGCCAGCAGCTTGGCCATTGAGGGGCGCAAAGCTTTCTTT.

J is TRBJ2-3 and V is TRBV28, with D perhaps matching TRBD1 (6 bases). CDR3 size: 16 residues. V gave up 5 bases and J gave up 2 bases, with 17 bases separating them. Looked up from germline, CDR1 is MDHEN and CDR2 is SYDVKM. The CDR3 coding sequence is TGTGCCAGCAGTGGGGCCGGGACAAGGACCACAGATACGCAGTATTTT. It is translated as CASSGAGTRTTDTQYF.

The gene calls are TRBV5-4 and TRBJ1-3, with 10 positions matching TRBD1. The V gene's germline CDR1 is SGHNT and CDR2 YYREEE (reference sequence). Trimming cost V 3 bases and J 6 bases; bases outside gene matches: 6. The CDR3 totals 15 residues. The DNA of the CDR3 is TGTGCCAGCAGCTGGGCGGACAGGGGGTCAAACACCATATATTTT. Its translation: CASSWADRGSNTIYF.

A note on this clone: Additional DNA sequences in this sample encode the identical CDR3. The chain is built from TRBV7-9 and TRBJ2-2; no definite D call. This CDR3 has 12 amino acids. The germline V gene has CDR1 SEHNR and CDR2 FQNEAQ (reference sequence). Trimming cost V 1 base and J 4 bases, with 1 base left between them. In DNA, the CDR3 is TGTGCCAGCAGCTTAGGCACCGGGGAGCTGTTTTTT. It yields the protein CASSLGTGELFF.

This clone appeared a single time. J is TRBJ2-3 and V is TRBV7-9; D may be TRBD1 (6 bases). Germline V gene data show CDR1 as SEHNR and CDR2 as FQNEAQ (reference sequence). Trimming pared 5 bases from V and 1 base from J, leaving 16 bases between. This CDR3 contains 16 residues. Written as DNA, the CDR3 is TGTGCCAGCAGCCGAACAGGGCCAAGTGGCACAGATACGCAGTATTTT. Translation gives CASSRTGPSGTDTQYF.

The V call is TRBV9, the J call TRBJ2-3; 12 nucleotides match TRBD1. This CDR3 contains 16 residues. Germline V gives CDR1 SGDLS, CDR2 YYNGEE. The V segment lost 7 bases and the J segment 3 bases; nucleotides outside the gene matches: 9. The CDR3 region has the DNA TGTGCCAGCGCGCGGGACAGGGGGCTACGGACAGATACGCAGTATTTT. It yields the protein CASARDRGLRTDTQYF.

In this sample, this clone turned up many times. The chain joins TRBV2 to TRBJ2-5; unclear D gene. Looked up from germline, CDR1 is SNHLY and CDR2 is FYNNEI. V lost 4 bases to trimming and J lost 4 bases, with 10 bases between them. The CDR3 has 13 amino acids. CDR3 in amino acids: CASSASVRETQYF. CDR3 nucleotides: TGTGCCAGCAGTGCTAGTGTTAGAGAGACCCAGTACTTC.

This chain uses TRBV14 with TRBJ2-1; possible D gene TRBD1, 6 bases. V lost 2 bases and J 2 bases, leaving 7 bases between the germline ends. Germline loops: CDR1 SGHDN, CDR2 FVKESK. This CDR3 comprises 14 residues. DNA for the CDR3: TGTGCCAGCAGCCAAACAGGGACCTACAATGAGCAGTTCTTC. Translated, it gives CASSQTGTYNEQFF.

CDR3 in DNA: TGTGCCAGCTCACCAACGGGGGCCGAACAGCCCCAGCATTTT. The encoded protein is CASSPTGAEQPQHF. This chain links TRBV18 with TRBJ1-5; a weak D match, TRBD1 (6 bases). V lost 2 bases and J 7 bases, leaving 12 bases between the germline ends. The CDR3 is 14 amino acids. Germline V lookup: CDR1 KGHSH, CDR2 LQKENI.

This clone was observed a handful of times. A read error may account for a junction end that differs from germline. The gene calls are TRBV5-6 and TRBJ1-2; D unclear. CDR1 is SGHDT and CDR2 is YYEEEE in the germline V gene. The CDR3 has 14 residues. This CDR3 is CASSLAGRFYSYTF. The CDR3 DNA follows: TGTGCCAGCAGCTTGGCCGGGAGATTCTATAGCTACACCTTC.

V and J are TRBV27 and TRBJ2-1, with 13 bases lining up with TRBD2. V dropped 5 bases and J dropped 6; count of bases not matched to a gene: 7. Germline V gives CDR1 MNHEY, CDR2 SMNVEV (reference sequence). The CDR3 loop spans 16 amino acids. For the CDR3, the DNA is TGTGCCAGCAGTCCACTAGCGGGAGGGCTGAGCAATGAGCAGTTCTTC. Translated, it gives CASSPLAGGLSNEQFF.

This rearrangement joins TRBV27 to TRBJ2-5, with 9 bases fitting TRBD2. TRBJ2-7 matches the DNA end more closely, so the J call is doubtful. This CDR3 is built from 17 residues. The germline gives CDR1 MNHEY, CDR2 SMNVEV (reference sequence). The chain's CDR3 is CASSHSWTSAHSYEQYF. CDR3 DNA: TGTGCCAGCAGCCACTCATGGACTAGCGCGCACTCCTACGAGCAGTACTTC.

Notes on this clone: Other DNA sequences within the sample encode an identical CDR3. V and J are TRBV15 and TRBJ2-7; 10 positions match TRBD2. Germline V CDR1 and CDR2: LNHNV, YYDKDF (reference sequence). The CDR3 is 16 amino acids. Unmatched junction bases numbered 6, after V lost 0 bases and J lost 4 bases. CDR3 sequence reads: CATSRDLTSGTYEQYF. The CDR3 region has the DNA TGTGCCACCAGCAGAGATTTAACTAGCGGGACGTACGAGCAGTACTTC. The full variable domain, completed using reference TRBV15 and TRBJ2-7, is DAMVIQNPRYQVTQFGKPVTLSCSQTLNHNVMYWYQQKSSQAPKLLFHYYDKDFNNEADTPDNFQSRRPNTSFCFLDIRSPGLGDTAMYLCATSRDLTSGTYEQYFGPGTRLTVT.

V usage is TRBV7-6 and J usage is TRBJ2-1; 11 bases map to TRBD2. With 1 base clipped from V and 7 bases from J, the junction kept 3 bases outside the gene matches. CDR3 length: 15 amino acids. Germline V gives CDR1 SGHVS, CDR2 FNYEAQ. DNA of the CDR3: TGTGCCAGCAGCTTAGGACTAGCGGGATTTAATGAGCAGTTCTTC. Translation: CASSLGLAGFNEQFF.

This clone turned up a few times. The gene calls are TRBV30 and TRBJ1-3; the match to TRBD1 covers 7 bases. This CDR3 is 16 amino acids long. Losses at the gene ends were 4 bases for V and 3 bases for J; bases not matched to a gene: 12. Germline CDR1 and CDR2: GTSNPN and SVGIG (reference sequence). CDR3 loop: CAWTSAPGGGGNTIYF. The DNA for the CDR3 is TGTGCCTGGACTTCGGCTCCAGGGGGTGGTGGAAACACCATATATTTT.

The rearrangement links TRBV19 to TRBJ1-1; no clear D gene. The V gene lost 1 base and the J gene lost 6 bases, with 9 bases spanning the gap. The CDR3 is made up of 13 amino acids. Germline CDR1 is LNHDA and CDR2 is SQIVND (reference sequence). The CDR3 sequence: CASSIVLTAEAFF. CDR3 nucleotide sequence: TGTGCCAGTAGTATAGTTTTAACAGCTGAAGCTTTCTTT. Full variable domain (missing parts from reference TRBV19 and TRBJ1-1): DGGITQSPKYLFRKEGQNVTLSCEQNLNHDAMYWYRQDPGQGLRLIYYSQIVNDFQKGDIAEGYSVSREKKESFPLTVTSAQKNPTAFYLCASSIVLTAEAFFGQGTRLTVV.

This chain connects TRBV2 to TRBJ1-1; the D gene is possibly TRBD1 (5 bases). The CDR3 length is 12 residues. V lost 5 bases to trimming and J lost 4 bases, with 8 bases between them. Germline V CDR1 and CDR2: SNHLY, FYNNEI. The CDR3 reads CASSFRGTEAFF. CDR3 bases: TGTGCCAGCAGTTTTAGGGGCACTGAAGCTTTCTTT. Using reference TRBV2 and TRBJ1-1 for the parts outside the CDR3, the full variable domain is EPEVTQTPSHQVTQMGQEVILRCVPISNHLYFYWYRQILGQKVEFLVSFYNNEISEKSEIFDDQFSVERPDGSNFTLKIRSTKLEDSAMYFCASSFRGTEAFFGQGTRLTVV.